Sequencing of this TCR beta chain was carried out in a study of blood T cell repertoires in COVID-19. Study-level information: Sites across the United States, Italy and Spain contributed samples from acute and convalescent COVID-19.

The CDR3 is 14 residues long. The germline V gene has CDR1 PRHDT and CDR2 FYEKMQ (reference sequence). Trimming cost V 2 bases and J 5 bases, with 12 bases left between them. In terms of age and location, participants ranged from roughly 18 to 95 years and lived in roughly 22 US areas. In assigning cohorts, the study relied on participant-reported clinical history. In the original workflow: For nucleated cells, counts were estimated from reference gene primer amplification. Here immunoSEQ multiplex PCR was the method, and the copy in TCRdb shows in-frame clones only, minus some. V, J and clone size reflect that table, while D and trimming were determined from the DNA. Altogether roughly 430,000 clones are present, about 88% being singletons, with the ten largest covering 1.2% to 1.5%.

The V and J genes are TRBV13 and TRBJ2-5; the D gene is possibly TRBD2 (6 bases). The clonotype comes from a young woman who had been exposed to COVID-19. The source material was PBMCs or T cells enriched from blood (not recorded which). The CDR3 here is CASSLFEEGETQYF. For the CDR3, the DNA is TGTGCCAGCAGCTTATTTGAGGAGGGGGAGACCCAGTACTTC.